This T cell receptor beta chain was sequenced for a study of T cells after yellow fever vaccination. Regarding the study as a whole: Abundant clonotypes from the bulk population could contaminate FACS-sorted repertoires. Clones that expanded after primary vaccination mostly reappeared after the booster (96% CD4, 88% CD8). Clonotype sharing between CD4 and CD8 compartments was small.

This clonotype was found a few times. The antigen is not known. As TCR cDNA was made by 5'RACE template switching, a universal primer site and UMIs were added. MiXCR was run by TCRdb on the 5' RACE reads, yielding one entry per CDR3 protein. The sample contains fewer than 650,000 distinct CDR3 sequences, around a fifth of which appear only once. The specimen was PBMCs, collected roughly 20 days after the first yellow fever vaccination. This sequence was found in a man aged 18-30 years who received the YFV17D yellow fever vaccine.

The CDR3 loop is CASSPADSPDSYNSPLHF. CDR3 in DNA: TGCGCCAGCAGCCCGGCCGACAGTCCTGACTCCTATAATTCACCCCTCCACTTT. The chain recombines TRBV5-1 with TRBJ1-6; D might be TRBD1 (5 bases). V shed 4 bases and J shed 0 bases, with 17 bases lying between them. The CDR3 is 18 residues long. Germline CDR1 SGHRS, CDR2 YFSETQ.